Given below is one T cell receptor (beta chain) in context. Trimming at V came to 0 bases and at J to 4 bases, leaving 4 bases not matched to a gene. The CDR3 is 17 amino acids. In germline, CDR1 is SEHNR, CDR2 FQNEAQ (reference sequence). This specimen belongs to a study of blood T cell repertoires in COVID-19. About the study: Specimens from acute and convalescent COVID-19 originated in the United States, Italy and Spain. Sources were T cells, B-cell-depleted T cells, or PBMCs; the material itself was cDNA or gDNA.

Some clones are missing from TCRdb's copy, which holds only in-frame ones; the method was immunoSEQ multiplex PCR. This table holds 35,000 to 45,000 clones, around 79% found once. The gene calls are TRBV7-9 and TRBJ2-2, with 11 bases lining up with TRBD2. The source of this sequence is a human donor in a cohort sampled during active COVID-19. Sequences were obtained from peripheral blood. The CDR3 nucleotides are TGTGCCAGCAGCTTAGCGGGGGGACTAGCGGTCACCGGGGAGCTGTTTTTT. Encoded protein: CASSLAGGLAVTGELFF.